This is a list of T cell receptor beta chains from one sample in a study of T-cell memory formation after mild COVID-19. TCRdb processed the 5' RACE reads anew with MiXCR; each CDR3 protein has one entry. The sample consists of hundreds of thousands of distinct CDR3 sequences, approximately 14% of them appearing once. The sample was PBMCs or a T cell subset sorted from them (not recorded which). The source of these receptors is a man between 18 and 29 years old who had mild COVID-19 (a few samples of this study predate the infection). Cell type and time point are not known. Each CDR3 is given with its conserved first and last residue. The order of the fields is V gene, clone size, D gene, J gene, CDR3 DNA, CDR3 protein. A D gene is named only where the DNA matches it firmly. Part of the rows lack a size; the others show once, few, many or a class for expanded clones.

TRBV5-1	NA	NA	TRBJ1-1	TGCGCCAGCAGCCGTCCTCCAGGGACTGGTCCTTCAATGAACACTGAAGCTTTCTTT	CASSRPPGTGPSMNTEAFF
TRBV7-9	NA	NA	TRBJ2-7	TGTGCCAGCAGCTTAGATGTGAACCCCCAGTACTTC	CASSLDVNPQYF
TRBV10-3	NA	NA	TRBJ1-6	TGTGCCATCAGTGAGTCAGCAAGCTCCTATAATTCACCCCTCCACTTT	CAISESASSYNSPLHF
TRBV12-3/TRBV12-4	few	NA	TRBJ1-1	TGTGCCAGCAGGTCAGGGGCGGACCCTGAAGCTTTCTTT	CASRSGADPEAFF
TRBV4-1	few	NA	TRBJ2-5	TGCGCCAGCAGCCAAGAAGGGGTCCTAAAGGAGACCCAGTACTTC	CASSQEGVLKETQYF
TRBV12-3/TRBV12-4	few	NA	TRBJ2-3	TGTGCCAGCAGTTACCGCGACAGCGCAGATACGCAGTATTTT	CASSYRDSADTQYF
TRBV6-6	few	NA	TRBJ2-1	TGTGCCAGCACTCCTAAGGACAAGGCCTCCCCCTACAATGAGCAGTTCTTC	CASTPKDKASPYNEQFF
TRBV7-6	NA	TRBD1	TRBJ2-5	TGTGCCAGCAGCCCACGGACAGGGGCGCTTCGAGAGACCCAGTACTTC	CASSPRTGALRETQYF
TRBV15	NA	NA	TRBJ2-3	TGTGCCACCAGCAGAGAAGGGATCGGCACAGATACGCAGTATTTT	CATSREGIGTDTQYF
TRBV6-5	many	TRBD1	TRBJ2-2	TGTGCCAGCACCAAGAGGGGGCCAAACACCGGGGAGCTGTTTTTT	CASTKRGPNTGELFF
TRBV4-1	NA	NA	TRBJ1-2	TGCGCCAGCAGCCAAGATGCCGGGCAGAAGAACTATGGCTACACCTTC	CASSQDAGQKNYGYTF
TRBV7-9	NA	NA	TRBJ2-1	TGTGCCAGCAGCTTCCCCAGGACAAATGAGCAGTTCTTC	CASSFPRTNEQFF
TRBV10-3	once	NA	TRBJ2-2	TGTGCCATCAGTGCTACCGGGGAGCTGTTTTTT	CAISATGELFF
TRBV6-5	NA	NA	TRBJ2-3	TGTGCCAGCAGACTTCCCGGGGGCCCAGATACGCAGTATTTT	CASRLPGGPDTQYF
TRBV7-2	few	NA	TRBJ2-2	TGTGCCAGCAGCTTCGTGGGGTCGGACGCCCCCGGGGAGCTGTTTTTT	CASSFVGSDAPGELFF
TRBV25-1	few	NA	TRBJ2-1	TGTGCCAGCAGTGAGTCGGAATACAATGAGCAGTTCTTC	CASSESEYNEQFF
TRBV11-2	NA	NA	TRBJ1-1	TGTGCCAGCACCCAATCTCACAGCATCACTGAAGCTTTCTTT	CASTQSHSITEAFF
TRBV2	few	NA	TRBJ1-1	TGTGCCAGCAGTGGAACGGGACTGTCGAACACTGAAGCTTTCTTT	CASSGTGLSNTEAFF
TRBV5-1	many	NA	TRBJ2-3	TGCGCCAGCAGCCCCCTCTCAGGGGCAGATACGCAGTATTTT	CASSPLSGADTQYF
TRBV10-2	NA	NA	TRBJ2-3	TGCGCCAGCAGTGAGATGGGACCCTTGTTAGGGTCAGATACGCAGTATTTT	CASSEMGPLLGSDTQYF
TRBV24-1	NA	TRBD1	TRBJ2-3	TGTGCCACCAGTGGGACAGGACGCACAGATACGCAGTATTTT	CATSGTGRTDTQYF
TRBV7-8	NA	NA	TRBJ2-4	TGTGCCAGCAGCGAGCGGGCCAGAACAGCCAAAAACATTCAGTACTTC	CASSERARTAKNIQYF
TRBV29-1	NA	TRBD1	TRBJ1-1	TGCAGCGTTGTTTCACAGGGGGCCGTCACTGAAGCTTTCTTT	CSVVSQGAVTEAFF
TRBV7-9	NA	TRBD1	TRBJ2-5	TGTGCCAGCAGCTTCGTCCAGGGGGCACGGGAGACCCAGTACTTC	CASSFVQGARETQYF
TRBV4-3	NA	TRBD2	TRBJ2-7	TGCGCCAGCAGCCAAGAGAGCGGCGGGGGGGCTTACGAGCAGTACTTC	CASSQESGGGAYEQYF
TRBV5-1	many	TRBD2	TRBJ2-3	TGCGCCAGCAGCGAGTTTAGCGGGGCGCCTGACACAGATACGCAGTATTTT	CASSEFSGAPDTDTQYF
TRBV20-1	NA	NA	TRBJ1-1	TGCAGTGTTGATCCCCCGCCAGGGTGGAACACTGAAGCTTTCTTT	CSVDPPPGWNTEAFF
TRBV4-1	few	NA	TRBJ2-1	TGCGCCAGCAGCCCGAGAGGGAACAATGAGCAGTTCTTC	CASSPRGNNEQFF
TRBV6-2/TRBV6-3	NA	NA	TRBJ2-1	TGTGCCAGCGGGAAACAGCGCAATGAGCAGTTCTTC	CASGKQRNEQFF
TRBV7-2	few	NA	TRBJ2-3	TGTGCCAGCAGTTGGACGATGGAAGATACGCAGTATTTT	CASSWTMEDTQYF
TRBV5-6	few	TRBD1	TRBJ2-5	TGTGCCAGCAGCTTGGAGGGGGCTAGACAAGAGACCCAGTACTTC	CASSLEGARQETQYF
TRBV2	NA	NA	TRBJ2-7	TGTGCCAGCAGAGTGGACAGACTCCCCGGCGAGCAGTACTTC	CASRVDRLPGEQYF
TRBV20-1	NA	NA	TRBJ2-1	TGCAGTGCTCGGTTCAGATACTCCTACAATGAGCAGTTCTTC	CSARFRYSYNEQFF
TRBV12-3/TRBV12-4	few	NA	TRBJ1-4	TGTGCCAGCAGTTTATGGACAGTTAATGAAAAACTGTTTTTT	CASSLWTVNEKLFF
TRBV12-3/TRBV12-4	few	NA	TRBJ2-2	TGTGCCAGCAGTCCCTGGGGCGGGAACACCGGGGAGCTGTTTTTT	CASSPWGGNTGELFF
TRBV6-5	many	TRBD1	TRBJ1-2	TGTGCCGGGACAGGGGTCTATGGCTACACCTTC	CAGTGVYGYTF
TRBV11-2	many	NA	TRBJ1-1	TGTGCCAGCAGAGCCTGGGGGGGTCTACCCTTAAACACTGAAGCTTTCTTT	CASRAWGGLPLNTEAFF
TRBV10-3	few	NA	TRBJ2-3	TGTGCCATCAGAACGGACTCGATCGATACGCAGTATTTT	CAIRTDSIDTQYF
TRBV7-9	few	NA	TRBJ2-2	TGTGCCAGGCGACAAGCCTCGGGGGAGCTGTTTTTT	CARRQASGELFF
TRBV12-3/TRBV12-4	NA	TRBD1	TRBJ1-1	TGTGCCAGCAGCCCCGCCGGGACAGCAAACACTGAAGCTTTCTTT	CASSPAGTANTEAFF
TRBV4-2	few	NA	TRBJ2-2	TGTGCCAGCAGCCAAGTCACTGAGATTACGAACACCGGGGAGCTGTTTTTT	CASSQVTEITNTGELFF
TRBV7-3	many	NA	TRBJ2-6	TGTGCCAGCAGCCCACAGGGGGGGTTCGGGGCCAACGTCCTGACTTTC	CASSPQGGFGANVLTF
TRBV12-3/TRBV12-4	few	TRBD1	TRBJ1-2	TGTGCCAGCGTCGGACAGGGGGTCTATGGCTACACCTTC	CASVGQGVYGYTF
TRBV15	few	NA	TRBJ1-5	TGTGCCACCAGCGGGCCGTTGACGGGGAATCAGCCCCAGCATTTT	CATSGPLTGNQPQHF
TRBV18	NA	NA	TRBJ1-2	TGTGCCAGCTCACCACGGACGGACGAATATGGCTACACCTTC	CASSPRTDEYGYTF
TRBV11-2	NA	NA	TRBJ1-6	TGTGCCAGCAGCTTACAGGGTTCGGTAAATTCACCCCTCCACTTT	CASSLQGSVNSPLHF
TRBV2	NA	TRBD1	TRBJ2-1	TGTGCCAGCAGTCCTCAGGGGGTCGGGGAGCAGTTCTTC	CASSPQGVGEQFF
TRBV9	NA	NA	TRBJ2-6	TGTGCCAGCAGCGTAGGGGGGAGCTCTGGGGCCAACGTCCTGACTTTC	CASSVGGSSGANVLTF
TRBV5-1	few	NA	TRBJ1-2	TGCGCCAGCAGCTTGGAATGGGCTAACTATGGCTACACCTTC	CASSLEWANYGYTF
TRBV7-2	few	NA	TRBJ2-1	TGTGCCAGCAGCTTCGACAGGTCCTACAATGAGCAGTTCTTC	CASSFDRSYNEQFF
TRBV5-1	few	NA	TRBJ1-1	TGCGCCAGCAGCTGGGGGGATATAGGGAACACTGAAGCTTTCTTT	CASSWGDIGNTEAFF
TRBV5-5	NA	TRBD2	TRBJ2-1	TGTGCCAGCAGCTTGGACCGCACTAGCGGCAATGAGCAGTTCTTC	CASSLDRTSGNEQFF
TRBV20-1	many	NA	TRBJ2-3	TGCAGTGCTAGGCGGGGGCGGGACGGCACAGATACGCAGTATTTT	CSARRGRDGTDTQYF
TRBV6-5	NA	NA	TRBJ2-6	TGTGCCAGCAGTTTTTCGGTCTCTGGGGCCAACGTCCTGACTTTC	CASSFSVSGANVLTF
TRBV6-2/TRBV6-3	NA	TRBD1	TRBJ1-5	TGTGCCAGCAGTTCGGGACAGGCGTCAATACAGCCCCAGCATTTT	CASSSGQASIQPQHF
TRBV6-6	NA	NA	TRBJ1-5	TGTGCCAGCAGTTACTTGAGGGATACCAATTCAGTCAATCAGCCCCAGCATTTT	CASSYLRDTNSVNQPQHF